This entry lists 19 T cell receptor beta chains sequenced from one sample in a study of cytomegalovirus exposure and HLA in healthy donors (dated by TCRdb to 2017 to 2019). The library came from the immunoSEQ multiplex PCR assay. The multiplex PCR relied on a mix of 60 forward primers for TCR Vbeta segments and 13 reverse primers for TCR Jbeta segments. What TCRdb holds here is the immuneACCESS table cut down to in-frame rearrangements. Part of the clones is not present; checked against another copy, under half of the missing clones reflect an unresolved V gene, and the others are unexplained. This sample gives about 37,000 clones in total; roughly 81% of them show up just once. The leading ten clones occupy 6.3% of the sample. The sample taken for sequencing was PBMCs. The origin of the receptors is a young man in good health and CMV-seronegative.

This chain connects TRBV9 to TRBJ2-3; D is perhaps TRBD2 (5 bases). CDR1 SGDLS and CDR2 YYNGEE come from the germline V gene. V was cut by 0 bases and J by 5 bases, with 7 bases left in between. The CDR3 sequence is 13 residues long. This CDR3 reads CASSVGGGDTQYF. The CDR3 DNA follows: TGTGCCAGCAGCGTAGGAGGAGGAGATACGCAGTATTTT.

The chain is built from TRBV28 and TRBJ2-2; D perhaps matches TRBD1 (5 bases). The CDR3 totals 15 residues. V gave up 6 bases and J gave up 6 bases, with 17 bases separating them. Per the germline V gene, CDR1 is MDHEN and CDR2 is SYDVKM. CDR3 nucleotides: TGTGCCAGCAGGGGGCCAAGGGTATCAGCCGGGGAGCTGTTTTTT. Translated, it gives CASRGPRVSAGELFF.

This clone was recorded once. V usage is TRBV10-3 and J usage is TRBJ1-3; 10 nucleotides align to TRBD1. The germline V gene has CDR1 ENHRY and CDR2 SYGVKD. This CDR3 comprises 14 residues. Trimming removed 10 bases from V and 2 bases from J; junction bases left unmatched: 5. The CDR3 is CATRDRGTGNTIYF. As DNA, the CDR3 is TGTGCCACCCGGGACAGGGGAACTGGAAACACCATATATTTT.

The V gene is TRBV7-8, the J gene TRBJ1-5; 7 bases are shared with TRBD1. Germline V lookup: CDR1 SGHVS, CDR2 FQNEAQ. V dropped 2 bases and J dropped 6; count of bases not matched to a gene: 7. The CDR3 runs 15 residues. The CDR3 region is CASSLPTGMAQPQHF. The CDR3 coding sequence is TGTGCCAGCAGCTTACCGACAGGGATGGCTCAGCCCCAGCATTTT.

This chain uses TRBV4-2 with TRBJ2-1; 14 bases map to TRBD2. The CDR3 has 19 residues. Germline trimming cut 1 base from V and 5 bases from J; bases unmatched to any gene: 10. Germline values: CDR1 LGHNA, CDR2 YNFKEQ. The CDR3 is CASSQGQLLGLAGDNEQFF. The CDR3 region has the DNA TGTGCCAGCAGCCAAGGCCAATTACTGGGACTAGCGGGGGACAATGAGCAGTTCTTC.

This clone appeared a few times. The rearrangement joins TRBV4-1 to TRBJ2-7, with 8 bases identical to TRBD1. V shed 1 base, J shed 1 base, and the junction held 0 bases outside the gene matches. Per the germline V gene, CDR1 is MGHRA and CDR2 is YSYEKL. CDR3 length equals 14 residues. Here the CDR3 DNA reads TGCGCCAGCAGCCAAGGGGACAGGTCCTACGAGCAGTACTTC. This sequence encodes CASSQGDRSYEQYF.

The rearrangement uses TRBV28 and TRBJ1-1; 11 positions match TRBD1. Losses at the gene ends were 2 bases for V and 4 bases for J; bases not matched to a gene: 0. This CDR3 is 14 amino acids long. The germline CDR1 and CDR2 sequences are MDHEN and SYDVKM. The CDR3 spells CASSLGTGGTEAFF. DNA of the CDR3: TGTGCCAGCAGTTTAGGGACAGGGGGCACTGAAGCTTTCTTT.

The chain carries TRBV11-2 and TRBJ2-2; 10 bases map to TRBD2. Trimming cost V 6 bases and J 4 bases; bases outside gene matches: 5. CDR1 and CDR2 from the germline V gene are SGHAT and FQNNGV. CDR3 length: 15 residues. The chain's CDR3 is CASSSLAGATGELFF. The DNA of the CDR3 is TGTGCCAGCAGTTCCCTAGCGGGAGCCACCGGGGAGCTGTTTTTT.

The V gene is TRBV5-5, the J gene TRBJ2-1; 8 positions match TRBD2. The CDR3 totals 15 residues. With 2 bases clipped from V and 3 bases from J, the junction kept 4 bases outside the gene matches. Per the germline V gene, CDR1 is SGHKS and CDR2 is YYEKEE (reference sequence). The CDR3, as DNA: TGTGCCAGCAGCTTAAGTAGCGGGAACTACAATGAGCAGTTCTTC. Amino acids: CASSLSSGNYNEQFF.

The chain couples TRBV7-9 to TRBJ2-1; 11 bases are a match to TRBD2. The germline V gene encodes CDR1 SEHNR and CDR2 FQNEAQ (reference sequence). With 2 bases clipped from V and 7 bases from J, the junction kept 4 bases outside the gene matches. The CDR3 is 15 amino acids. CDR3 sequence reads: CASSLLAGGGNEQFF. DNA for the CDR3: TGTGCCAGCAGCTTACTAGCGGGAGGAGGTAATGAGCAGTTCTTC.

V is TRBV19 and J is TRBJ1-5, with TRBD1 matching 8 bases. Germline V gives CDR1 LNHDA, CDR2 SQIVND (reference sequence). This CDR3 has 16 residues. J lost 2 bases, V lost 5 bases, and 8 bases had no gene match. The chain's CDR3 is CASSPGQGMGNQPQHF. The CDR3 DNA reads TGTGCCAGTAGTCCCGGACAGGGTATGGGCAATCAGCCCCAGCATTTT. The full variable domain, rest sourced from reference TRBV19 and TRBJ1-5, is DGGITQSPKYLFRKEGQNVTLSCEQNLNHDAMYWYRQDPGQGLRLIYYSQIVNDFQKGDIAEGYSVSREKKESFPLTVTSAQKNPTAFYLCASSPGQGMGNQPQHFGDGTRLSIL.

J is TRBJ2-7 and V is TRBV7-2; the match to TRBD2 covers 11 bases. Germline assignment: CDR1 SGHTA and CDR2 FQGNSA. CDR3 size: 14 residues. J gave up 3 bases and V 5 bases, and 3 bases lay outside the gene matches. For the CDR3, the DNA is TGTGCCAGCAGCCTGACTAGCGGGAACTACGAGCAGTACTTC. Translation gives CASSLTSGNYEQYF.

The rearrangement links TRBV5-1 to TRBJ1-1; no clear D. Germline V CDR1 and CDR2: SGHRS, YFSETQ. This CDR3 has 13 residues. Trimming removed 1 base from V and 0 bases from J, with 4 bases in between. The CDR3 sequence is CASSLTVNTEAFF. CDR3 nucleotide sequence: TGCGCCAGCAGCTTGACGGTGAACACTGAAGCTTTCTTT.

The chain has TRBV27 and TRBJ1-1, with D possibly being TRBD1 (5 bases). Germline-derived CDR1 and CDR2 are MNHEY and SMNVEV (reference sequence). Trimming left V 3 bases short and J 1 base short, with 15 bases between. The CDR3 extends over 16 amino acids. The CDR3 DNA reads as TGTGCCAGCAGTTTGGTATCAGGACAAACGAACACTGAAGCTTTCTTT. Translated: CASSLVSGQTNTEAFF.

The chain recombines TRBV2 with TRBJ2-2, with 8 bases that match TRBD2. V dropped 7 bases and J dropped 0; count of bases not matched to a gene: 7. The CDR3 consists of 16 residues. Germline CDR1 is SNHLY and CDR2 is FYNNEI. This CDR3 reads CASKTSGSANTGELFF. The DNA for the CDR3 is TGTGCCAGCAAGACAAGCGGGAGCGCGAACACCGGGGAGCTGTTTTTT.

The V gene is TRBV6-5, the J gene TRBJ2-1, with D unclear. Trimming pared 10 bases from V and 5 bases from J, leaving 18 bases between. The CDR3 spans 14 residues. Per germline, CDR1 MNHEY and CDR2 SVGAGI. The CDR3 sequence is CATSVRVSNNEQFF. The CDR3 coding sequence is TGTGCCACAAGTGTTCGGGTCAGCAACAATGAGCAGTTCTTC.

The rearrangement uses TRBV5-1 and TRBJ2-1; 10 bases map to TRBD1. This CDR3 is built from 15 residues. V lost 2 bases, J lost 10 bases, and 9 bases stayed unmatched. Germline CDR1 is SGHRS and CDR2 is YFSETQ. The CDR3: CASSFLRDRGREQFF. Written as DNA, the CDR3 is TGCGCCAGCAGCTTCCTCCGGGACAGGGGACGCGAGCAGTTCTTC.

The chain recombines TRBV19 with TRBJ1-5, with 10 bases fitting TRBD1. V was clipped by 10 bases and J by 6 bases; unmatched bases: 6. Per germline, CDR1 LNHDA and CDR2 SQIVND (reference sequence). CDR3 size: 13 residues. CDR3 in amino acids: CATDRGLSQPQHF. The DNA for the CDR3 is TGTGCCACCGACAGGGGGCTGAGTCAGCCCCAGCATTTT.

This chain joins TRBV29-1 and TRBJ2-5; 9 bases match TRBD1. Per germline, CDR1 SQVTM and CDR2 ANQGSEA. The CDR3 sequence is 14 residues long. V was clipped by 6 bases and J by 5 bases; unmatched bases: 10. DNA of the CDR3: TGCAGCGTGGATGGACAGGGGTTCTGGGAGACCCAGTACTTC. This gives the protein CSVDGQGFWETQYF.